This TCR beta chain was recorded in a study of shared clonotypes between healthy human individuals. Trimming at V came to 5 bases and at J to 4 bases, leaving 4 bases not matched to a gene. The CDR3 contains 14 residues. Germline CDR1 reads LNHDA; CDR2 reads SQIVND (reference sequence). Method: immunoSEQ multiplex PCR; TCRdb's copy keeps in-frame clones and lacks some. The sample carries over a million clones, about 98% recorded once. This clone was observed once. V gene TRBV19 combines with J gene TRBJ1-5; the match to TRBD1 covers 8 bases. Specimen: naive CD4+ T cells sorted from blood. Subset here: CD45RA+ positively selected. The receptor comes from a man in his thirties or forties in good health. CDR3 sequence (DNA): TGTGCCAGTAGTCCACGGACAGGGAATCAGCCCCAGCATTTT. Residues: CASSPRTGNQPQHF.